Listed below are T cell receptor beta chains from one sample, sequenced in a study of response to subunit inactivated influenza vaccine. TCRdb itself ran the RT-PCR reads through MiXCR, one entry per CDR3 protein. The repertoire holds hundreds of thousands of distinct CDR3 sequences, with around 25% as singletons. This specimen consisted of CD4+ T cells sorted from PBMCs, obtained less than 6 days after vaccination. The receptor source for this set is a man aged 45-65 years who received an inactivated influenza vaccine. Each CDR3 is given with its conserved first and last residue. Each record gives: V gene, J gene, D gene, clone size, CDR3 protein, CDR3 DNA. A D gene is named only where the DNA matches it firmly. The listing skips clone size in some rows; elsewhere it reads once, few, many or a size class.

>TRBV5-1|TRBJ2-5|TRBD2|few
CASSLPSGRAGETQYF
TGCGCCAGCAGCCTCCCTAGCGGGAGGGCCGGGGAGACCCAGTACTTC
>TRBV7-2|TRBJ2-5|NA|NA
CASSLYFPGQGQETQYF
TGTGCCAGCAGCTTATATTTCCCAGGCCAGGGCCAAGAGACCCAGTACTTC
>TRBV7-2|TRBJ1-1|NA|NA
CASSWGRMNTEAFF
TGTGCCAGCAGCTGGGGACGTATGAACACTGAAGCTTTCTTT
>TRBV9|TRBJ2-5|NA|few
CASSVGSGRLETQYF
TGTGCCAGCAGCGTAGGTTCAGGGAGGCTGGAGACCCAGTACTTC
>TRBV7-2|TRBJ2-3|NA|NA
CACSLRSTILWADTQYF
TGTGCCTGCAGCCTCAGGTCCACCATTTTGTGGGCAGATACGCAGTATTTT
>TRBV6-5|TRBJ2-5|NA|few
CASSYSGVRVQETQYF
TGTGCCAGCAGTTACTCGGGGGTGCGGGTTCAAGAGACCCAGTACTTC
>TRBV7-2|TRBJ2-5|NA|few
CASSTLRTQYF
TGTGCCAGCAGCACCCTGAGGACCCAGTACTTC
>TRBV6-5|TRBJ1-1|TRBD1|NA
CASSSGDRGNTEAFF
TGTGCCAGCAGTTCCGGGGACAGGGGGAACACTGAAGCTTTCTTT
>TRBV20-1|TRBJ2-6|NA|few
CSATGTLGTGANVLTF
TGCAGTGCTACTGGGACATTAGGCACTGGGGCCAACGTCCTGACTTTC
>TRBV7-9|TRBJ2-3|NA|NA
CASSFGVGADTQYF
TGTGCCAGCAGCTTCGGTGTGGGGGCAGATACGCAGTATTTT
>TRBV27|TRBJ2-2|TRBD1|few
CASSFGDRATGELFF
TGTGCCAGCAGTTTTGGAGACAGGGCGACCGGGGAGCTGTTTTTT
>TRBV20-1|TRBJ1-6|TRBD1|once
CSARDRDRRPDSPIHF
TGCAGTGCTAGAGATCGGGACAGGCGTCCGGATTCACCCATCCACTTT
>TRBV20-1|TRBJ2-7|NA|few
CSARDTRGTYEQYF
TGCAGTGCTAGAGATACACGGGGAACCTACGAGCAGTACTTC
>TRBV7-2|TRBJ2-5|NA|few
CASSLGVRRDETQYF
TGTGCCAGCAGCTTAGGAGTCAGGAGGGACGAGACCCAGTACTTC
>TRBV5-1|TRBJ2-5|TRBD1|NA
CASSLGQGGLETQYF
TGCGCCAGCAGCTTGGGTCAAGGGGGCTTAGAGACCCAGTACTTC
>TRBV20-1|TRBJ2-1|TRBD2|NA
CSASGAGGPRNEQFF
TGCAGTGCTTCTGGAGCGGGAGGGCCGCGAAATGAGCAGTTCTTC
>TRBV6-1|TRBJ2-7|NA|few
CASRPQGEGVQYF
TGTGCCAGCAGACCTCAGGGGGAGGGGGTTCAGTACTTC
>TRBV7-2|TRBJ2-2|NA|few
CASSNRPGTGELFF
TGTGCCAGCAGCAACCGCCCAGGCACCGGGGAGCTGTTTTTT
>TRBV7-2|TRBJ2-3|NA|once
CASSLAATGTLNTQYF
TGTGCCAGCAGCTTAGCAGCGACCGGGACTCTTAATACGCAGTATTTT
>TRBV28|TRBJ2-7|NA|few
CASSLTSSGFGYEQYF
TGTGCCAGCAGTCTCACCTCTTCAGGGTTCGGCTACGAGCAGTACTTC
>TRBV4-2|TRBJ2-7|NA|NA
CASSQVSGQTYEQYF
TGTGCCAGCAGCCAAGTTTCTGGACAGACCTACGAGCAGTACTTC
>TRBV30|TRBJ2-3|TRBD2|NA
CAWKLAGGADTQYF
TGTGCCTGGAAGCTAGCGGGAGGAGCCGATACGCAGTATTTT
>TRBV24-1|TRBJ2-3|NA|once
CATSDPTAQSTTDTQYF
TGTGCCACCAGTGACCCTACCGCGCAGTCAACCACAGATACGCAGTATTTT
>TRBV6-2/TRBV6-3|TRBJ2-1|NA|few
CASSNPLAALNNEQFF
TGTGCCAGCAGCAACCCATTAGCGGCCCTTAACAATGAGCAGTTCTTC
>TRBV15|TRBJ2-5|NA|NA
CATSRDSSAKSQYF
TGTGCCACCAGCAGAGATTCGTCGGCTAAAAGCCAGTACTTC
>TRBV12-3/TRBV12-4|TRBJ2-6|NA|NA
CASSRVDGPFSNVLTF
TGTGCCAGCAGCCGAGTAGACGGACCTTTTTCCAACGTCCTGACTTTC
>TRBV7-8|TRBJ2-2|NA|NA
CASSFAGGAPGLNTGELFF
TGTGCCAGCAGCTTCGCGGGCGGGGCACCCGGTTTGAACACCGGGGAGCTGTTTTTT
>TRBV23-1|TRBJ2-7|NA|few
CASSQPRDTVSKQYF
TGCGCCAGCAGTCAGCCCCGGGACACGGTCTCAAAGCAGTACTTC
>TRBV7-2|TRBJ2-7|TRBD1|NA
CASSFRDSPRRVYEQYF
TGTGCCAGCAGTTTCCGGGACAGCCCCCGGCGGGTTTACGAGCAGTACTTC
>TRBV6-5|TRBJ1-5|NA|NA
CASSYSHGGNQPQHF
TGTGCCAGCAGTTACTCCCATGGGGGCAATCAGCCCCAGCATTTT
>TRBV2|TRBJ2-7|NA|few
CASSETAGASYEQYF
TGTGCCAGCAGTGAGACCGCTGGGGCCTCCTACGAGCAGTACTTC
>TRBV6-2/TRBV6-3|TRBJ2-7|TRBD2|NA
CASRALAGGNDEQYF
TGTGCCAGCAGGGCACTAGCGGGAGGTAACGACGAGCAGTACTTC
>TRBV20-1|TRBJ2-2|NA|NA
CSARNGLLNTGELFF
TGCAGTGCCCGGAATGGGTTGCTTAACACCGGGGAGCTGTTTTTT
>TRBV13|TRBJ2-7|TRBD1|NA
CASSLEGANYEQYF
TGTGCCAGCAGCTTAGAGGGGGCGAACTACGAGCAGTACTTC
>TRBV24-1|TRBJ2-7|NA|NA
CATSDLYRVSYEQYF
TGTGCCACCAGTGATTTGTACCGGGTCTCCTACGAGCAGTACTTC
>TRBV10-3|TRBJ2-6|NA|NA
CAISESSRSGANVLTF
TGTGCCATCAGTGAGTCTAGTAGATCTGGGGCCAACGTCCTGACTTTC
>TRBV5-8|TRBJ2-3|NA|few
CASSGAFGGSDTQYF
TGTGCCAGCAGCGGGGCTTTCGGAGGATCAGATACGCAGTATTTT
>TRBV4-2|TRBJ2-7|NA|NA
CASSQDGEQYF
TGTGCCAGCAGCCAAGATGGCGAGCAGTACTTC
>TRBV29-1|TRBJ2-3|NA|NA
CSVAAGARTDTQYF
TGCAGCGTTGCCGCAGGGGCTAGAACAGATACGCAGTATTTT
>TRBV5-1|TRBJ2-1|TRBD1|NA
CASSTDRGRVEQFF
TGCGCCAGCAGCACCGACAGGGGGCGCGTCGAGCAGTTCTTC
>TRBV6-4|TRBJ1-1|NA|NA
CASSDFNQGENTEAFF
TGTGCCAGCAGTGACTTCAACCAGGGAGAGAACACTGAAGCTTTCTTT
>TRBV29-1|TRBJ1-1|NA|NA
CSAIQEEDGAFF
TGCAGCGCGATACAGGAGGAGGATGGAGCTTTCTTT
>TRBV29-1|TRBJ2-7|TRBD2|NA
CSVEKRGRGEQYF
TGCAGCGTTGAAAAACGCGGGAGAGGGGAGCAGTACTTC
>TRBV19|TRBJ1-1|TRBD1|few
CASHRGLGVGEAFF
TGTGCCAGTCACAGGGGGCTTGGGGTAGGTGAAGCTTTCTTT
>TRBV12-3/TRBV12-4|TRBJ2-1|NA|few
CASSLGGPGNEQFF
TGTGCCAGCAGTTTAGGAGGGCCCGGCAATGAGCAGTTCTTC
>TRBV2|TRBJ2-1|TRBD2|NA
CTRSRGLAGCLLNNEQFF
TGTACCCGCAGTCGAGGACTAGCGGGGTGCCTACTTAACAATGAGCAGTTCTTC
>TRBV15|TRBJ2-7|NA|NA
CATSRDPKEYYEQYF
TGTGCCACCAGCAGAGATCCCAAGGAGTACTACGAGCAGTACTTC
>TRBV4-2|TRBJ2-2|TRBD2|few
CASSQVSGRHTGELFF
TGTGCCAGCAGCCAAGTGAGCGGGAGACACACCGGGGAGCTGTTTTTT
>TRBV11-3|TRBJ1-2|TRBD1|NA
CASSLPGQGALDTF
TGTGCCAGCAGCTTACCCGGACAGGGGGCGTTGGACACCTTC
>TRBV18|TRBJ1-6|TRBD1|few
CASSPTGENSPLHF
TGTGCCAGCTCACCAACAGGGGAGAATTCACCCCTCCACTTT
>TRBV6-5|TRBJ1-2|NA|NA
CASSRTSDGYTF
TGTGCCAGCAGCCGGACGTCGGATGGCTACACCTTC
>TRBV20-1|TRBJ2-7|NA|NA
CSARKLVPGSYEQYF
TGCAGTGCTAGAAAACTAGTTCCCGGGTCCTACGAGCAGTACTTC
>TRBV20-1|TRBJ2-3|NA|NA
CSARSWEADTQYF
TGCAGTGCTAGGTCTTGGGAGGCAGATACGCAGTATTTT